The clone carrying this T cell receptor beta chain came up a few times. This entry belongs to a study of T-cell reconstitution after alpha-beta-depleted transplantation in children. Using unique molecular identifiers, the investigators prepared the TCRbeta library. TCRdb re-called the PCR reads with MiXCR, one entry per CDR3 protein. The table has 250,000 to 350,000 distinct CDR3 sequences, more than 8% seen once. The receptor's source is a human donor who donated a stem cell graft to a child with SCID. The material sequenced was PBMCs from the stem cell graft donor, taken from the stem cell graft.

The CDR3 DNA follows: TGTGCCAGCAGCTTAGAAGGTCGGCAGCACAATGAGCAGTTCTTC. Protein product: CASSLEGRQHNEQFF. The rearrangement links TRBV7-6 to TRBJ2-1; D gene unclear. Trimming cost V 1 base and J 5 bases, with 12 bases left between them. The CDR3 is 15 residues long. CDR1 is SGHVS and CDR2 is FNYEAQ in the germline V gene. The variable domain in full, completed from reference TRBV7-6 and TRBJ2-1, reads GAGVSQSPRYKVTKRGQDVALRCDPISGHVSLYWYRQALGQGPEFLTYFNYEAQQDKSGLPNDRFSAERPEGSISTLTIQRTEQRDSAMYRCASSLEGRQHNEQFFGPGTRLTVL.